The entry below describes one T cell receptor (beta chain). The assay was immunoSEQ multiplex PCR, and TCRdb's table has in-frame clones only and misses some. The sample lists around 100,000 clones; about nine tenths were seen once. The entry originates in a study of blood T cell repertoires in COVID-19. In the study overall: T cells, B-cell-depleted T cells, or PBMCs supplied cDNA or gDNA.

The CDR3 consists of 14 residues. CDR1 is WSHSY, CDR2 SAAADI, per germline. Losses at the gene ends were 6 bases for V and 4 bases for J; bases not matched to a gene: 1. The TCR comes from a human donor with active COVID-19. The donor label of this sample is uncertain. The V call is TRBV10-2, the J call TRBJ2-2; 11 bases line up with TRBD1. Sequencing was carried out using peripheral blood. Here the CDR3 reads CASSGTGGTGELFF. CDR3 sequence (DNA): TGCGCCAGCAGCGGGACAGGGGGCACCGGGGAGCTGTTTTTT.